A few counts support the clone carrying this T cell receptor (beta chain). The data were obtained in a study of blood T cell repertoires in COVID-19. Data came from immunoSEQ multiplex PCR; TCRdb stores just in-frame clones and leaves some out. The sample holds 200,000 to 250,000 clones, approximately 83% seen once. This CDR3 spans 14 amino acids. The germline V gene has CDR1 LNHDA and CDR2 SQIVND (reference sequence). Trimming left V 7 bases short and J 4 bases short, with 16 bases between. The chain joins TRBV19 to TRBJ1-2; D is ambiguous. Sequenced: peripheral blood. The sequence was obtained from a woman between 25 and 40 years old who had recovered from COVID-19. In DNA, the CDR3 is TGTGCCAGTACCTCATGGGAGCTACGCTATGGCTACACCTTC. Its translation: CASTSWELRYGYTF. The full variable domain, completed using reference TRBV19 and TRBJ1-2, is DGGITQSPKYLFRKEGQNVTLSCEQNLNHDAMYWYRQDPGQGLRLIYYSQIVNDFQKGDIAEGYSVSREKKESFPLTVTSAQKNPTAFYLCASTSWELRYGYTFGSGTRLTVV.